This T cell receptor beta chain was sequenced for a study of technical replicates of blood from several donors. This clone was picked up a small number of times. Using immunoSEQ multiplex PCR, the repertoire was profiled, and TCRdb retains in-frame clones only, with some absent. The repertoire holds tens of thousands of clones, with 94% as singletons. The sequence was obtained from a human donor in good health. The sample consisted of T cells isolated from PBMCs.

CDR3 nucleotide sequence: TGCAGCGTTGTCCCAGGGGACACTGAAGCTTTCTTT. Translating it yields CSVVPGDTEAFF. The chain links TRBV29-1 to TRBJ1-1, with D possibly matching TRBD1 (6 bases). This CDR3 is 12 amino acids long. Per the germline V gene, CDR1 is SQVTM and CDR2 is ANQGSEA. The V and J ends lost 4 bases and 3 bases respectively, with 9 bases between them.